The TCR beta chain described here comes from a study of shared clonotypes between healthy human individuals. Of note for this clone: Its target is not known.

The germline V gene encodes CDR1 MNHEY and CDR2 SMNVEV (reference sequence). The V end lost 4 bases, the J end lost 5 bases, and 14 bases lay between the germline ends. The CDR3 length is 14 residues. The method was immunoSEQ multiplex PCR; TCRdb's version includes in-frame clones alone and lacks a portion of them. The sample records about 110,000 clones, 68% being singletons. Study-level points and caveats: The study generally estimated greater richness for naive than memory subsets.

V and J are TRBV27 and TRBJ2-5; perhaps TRBD2 as D (5 bases). Input material: memory CD8+ T cells sorted from blood. Subset of the sample: CD45RO+ cells pooled with CCR7-negative TemRA cells. The origin of this receptor is a woman under 40 in good health. The CDR3 here is CASSSTTRGETQYF. The DNA for the CDR3 is TGTGCCAGCAGTTCCACAACCCGCGGGGAGACCCAGTACTTC.